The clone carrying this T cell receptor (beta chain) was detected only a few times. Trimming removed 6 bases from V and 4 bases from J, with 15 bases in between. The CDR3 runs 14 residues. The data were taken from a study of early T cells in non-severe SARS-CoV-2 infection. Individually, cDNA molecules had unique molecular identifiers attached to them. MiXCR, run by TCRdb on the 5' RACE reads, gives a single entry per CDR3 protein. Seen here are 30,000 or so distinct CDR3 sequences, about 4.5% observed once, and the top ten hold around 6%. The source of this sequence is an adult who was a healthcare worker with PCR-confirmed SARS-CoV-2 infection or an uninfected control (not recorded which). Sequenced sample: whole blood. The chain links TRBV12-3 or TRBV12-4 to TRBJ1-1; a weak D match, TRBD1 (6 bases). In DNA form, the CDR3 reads TGTGCCAGCAGGCCGGAGGGGGTCGGCACTGAAGCTTTCTTT. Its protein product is CASRPEGVGTEAFF.